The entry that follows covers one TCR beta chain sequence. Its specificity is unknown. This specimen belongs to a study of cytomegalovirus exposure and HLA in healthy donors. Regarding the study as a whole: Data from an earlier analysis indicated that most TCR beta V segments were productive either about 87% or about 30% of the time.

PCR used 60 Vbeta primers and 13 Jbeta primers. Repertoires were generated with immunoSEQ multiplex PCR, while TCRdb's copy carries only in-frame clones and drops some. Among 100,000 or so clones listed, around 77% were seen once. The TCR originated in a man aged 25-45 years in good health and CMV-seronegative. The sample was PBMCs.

CDR3 bases: TGTGCCAGCAGCTTAGTGACAGGGGGTGAGCAGTTCTTC. This translates into CASSLVTGGEQFF. The chain uses TRBV11-3 and TRBJ2-1, with 9 bases lining up with TRBD1. The CDR3 loop spans 13 amino acids. Trimming cost V 1 base and J 9 bases; bases outside gene matches: 1. Germline CDR1 reads SGHNT; CDR2 reads YENEEA.